This is a list of T cell receptor beta chains from one sample in a study of CD8+ T cells in alopecia areata. TCRdb keeps only in-frame clones here, not all; method: immunoSEQ multiplex PCR. The data hold around 210,000 clones, with around three fifths observed a single time. Here the sequenced sample was CD4+ T cells sorted from blood, taken at week 4, from a patient treated with tofacitinib. All receptors come from a human donor with alopecia areata. Both conserved end residues are part of each CDR3. D genes are given only for firm matches. Size is omitted from some rows. Given values are once, few, many or a class for expanded clones.

J,D,size,V,DNA,CDR3
TRBJ1-5,NA,NA,TRBV7-2,TGTGCCAGCAGCCGGGACAACAATCAGCCCCAGCATTTT,CASSRDNNQPQHF
TRBJ2-3,NA,many,TRBV2,TGTGCCAGCAGCGAGCTAGCAGATACGCAGTATTTT,CASSELADTQYF
TRBJ1-6,NA,NA,TRBV6-5,TGTGCCAGCAAGGCGAGCTCCTATAATTCACCCCTCCACTTT,CASKASSYNSPLHF
TRBJ2-2,TRBD2,NA,TRBV9,TGTGCCAGCTCCAGCGGGGGGGCCCGGACCGGGGAGCTGTTTTTT,CASSSGGARTGELFF
TRBJ2-2,TRBD2,NA,TRBV25-1,TGTGCCAGCAGTGAGACTAGCGGGGGGGACACCGGGGAGCTGTTTTTT,CASSETSGGDTGELFF
TRBJ1-1,NA,NA,TRBV11-2,TGTGCCAGCACCCCAGGCCCCCAAGGGAACACTGAAGCTTTCTTT,CASTPGPQGNTEAFF
TRBJ2-7,NA,few,TRBV5-1,TGCGCCAGCAGCTTAGAGGGTCCTACGCAGCAGTACTTC,CASSLEGPTQQYF
TRBJ1-1,NA,few,TRBV5-1,TGCGCCAGCAGCCAGCGAGGCCGGGGGATAACTGAAGCTTTCTTT,CASSQRGRGITEAFF
TRBJ1-2,NA,NA,TRBV6-6,TGTGCCAGCAACTTGGGGGGGTCTGGCTACACCTTC,CASNLGGSGYTF
TRBJ2-7,TRBD1,NA,TRBV29-1,TGCAGCGTCGGCAGACAGGGACGCTCCTACGAGCAGTACTTC,CSVGRQGRSYEQYF
TRBJ2-7,TRBD1,few,TRBV23-1,TGCGCCAGCAGCCCCTGGGGGACAGGGCCCTACGAGCAGTACTTC,CASSPWGTGPYEQYF
TRBJ2-7,NA,NA,TRBV5-1,TGCGCCAGCAGCTTGGAGCGGCCCTACGAGCAGTACTTC,CASSLERPYEQYF
TRBJ2-7,NA,NA,TRBV6-5,TGTGCCAGCAGTTATGGGGGGGAGCAGTACTTC,CASSYGGEQYF
TRBJ1-1,TRBD1,NA,TRBV5-8,TGTGCCAGCAGCACCGGGACAGGGGCCCCGAACACTGAAGCTTTCTTT,CASSTGTGAPNTEAFF
TRBJ2-5,NA,few,TRBV19,TGTGCCAGTAGTATCAGTCGGGATGAGACCCAGTACTTC,CASSISRDETQYF
TRBJ1-5,NA,NA,TRBV29-1,TGCAGCGTTGGAGCCTACGGACAGCCCCAGCATTTT,CSVGAYGQPQHF